These 29 T cell receptor beta chains came from one sample sequenced in a study of T cells in Graves' hyperthyroidism and ophthalmopathy (dated by TCRdb to about 2019). The library was obtained by multiplex PCR. TCRdb records Illumina HiSeq 2000 as the sequencer. Amplification of TCR beta CDR3 regions was carried out from RNA transcripts. The TCR CDR3 was subjected to a first round of RT-PCR using the HTBI primer set and the Qiagen OneStep RT-PCR kit. In-frame beta chains were kept once TCRdb had trimmed the public reads at Q25 with fastp and called clones with MiXCR. Each record represents a unique CDR3 protein, reported with the most common genes and DNA among its rows. In all, the sample holds hundreds of thousands of distinct CDR3 sequences, and roughly 40% of those were seen once. The leading ten clones occupy about 8.9% of the sample. Specimen: blood. Source of these receptors: a man aged 18-30 years with Graves' hyperthyroidism.

This chain links TRBV13 with TRBJ1-1, with 8 bases identical to TRBD1. This CDR3 is built from 18 residues. Germline CDR1 is PRHDT and CDR2 is FYEKMQ (reference sequence). V gave up 5 bases and J gave up 6 bases; unmatched junction bases: 20. The DNA for the CDR3 is TGTGCCAGCAGCCCCGGTTTTCGGGTCGGACAGGGTGGATCTGAAGCTTTCTTT. Protein product: CASSPGFRVGQGGSEAFF.

This clonotype was picked up a small number of times. The rearrangement uses TRBV19 and TRBJ2-2, with 9 bases identical to TRBD1. The V and J ends lost 7 bases and 4 bases, in that order; junction bases with no gene match: 7. The CDR3 sequence is 15 residues long. The germline V gene encodes CDR1 LNHDA and CDR2 SQIVND (reference sequence). CDR3 nucleotides: TGTGCCAGTAATAGTGAGACAGGGGGCACCGGGGAGCTGTTTTTT. Translating it yields CASNSETGGTGELFF. The full variable domain, in which reference TRBV19 and TRBJ2-2 provide the parts outside the CDR3, is DGGITQSPKYLFRKEGQNVTLSCEQNLNHDAMYWYRQDPGQGLRLIYYSQIVNDFQKGDIAEGYSVSREKKESFPLTVTSAQKNPTAFYLCASNSETGGTGELFFGEGSRLTVL.

CDR3 residues: CASSVEGTIYEQYF. For the CDR3, the DNA is TGTGCCAGCAGCGTAGAGGGGACGATTTACGAGCAGTACTTC. The chain couples TRBV9 to TRBJ2-7, with D perhaps matching TRBD1 or TRBD2 (5 bases each). The V gene lost 0 bases and the J gene lost 4 bases, with 11 bases spanning the gap. The CDR3 has 14 amino acids. Germline V gene sequence: CDR1 SGDLS, CDR2 YYNGEE.

This clonotype has at least ten counts. The chain joins TRBV29-1 to TRBJ2-7, with D tentatively TRBD1 or TRBD2 (5 bases each). Germline CDR1 and CDR2: SQVTM and ANQGSEA. V dropped 4 bases and J dropped 2 bases, with 21 bases sitting between them. The CDR3 runs to 16 residues. Here the CDR3 DNA reads TGCAGCGTTGTCCTCGCGATGAGGGGTTACCCCTACGAGCAGTACTTC. As protein: CSVVLAMRGYPYEQYF.

A remark on this clonotype: A read error may explain this, as a much larger clone is one base away. The CDR3 sequence: CASSEPTQGDTIYF. The CDR3 coding sequence is TGTGCCAGCAGTGAACCGACACAGGGAGACACCATATATTTT. The rearrangement uses TRBV2 and TRBJ1-3; TRBD1 might be the D (6 bases). The CDR3 has 14 amino acids. Germline lookup yields CDR1 SNHLY and CDR2 FYNNEI. The V and J ends lost 2 bases and 8 bases respectively, with 13 bases between them.

With regard to this clonotype: A read error is likely, as this CDR3 ends without the conserved phenylalanine or tryptophan. CDR3 residues: CSVEIPGRSSNEQYL. CDR3 sequence (DNA): TGCAGCGTTGAAATCCCAGGACGTAGCTCCAACGAGCAGTACTTA. This chain connects TRBV29-1 to TRBJ2-7; D unresolved. The germline CDR1 and CDR2 sequences are SQVTM and ANQGSEA. The CDR3 covers 15 residues.

The genes are TRBV13 and TRBJ2-7, with D perhaps TRBD2 (6 bases). Trimming removed 2 bases at V and 0 bases at J, with 11 bases between. This CDR3 has 15 amino acids. Germline V gene lookup returns CDR1 PRHDT and CDR2 FYEKMQ (reference sequence). The CDR3, as DNA: TGTGCCAGCAGCTTAAGGGCACTAGCCTCCTACGAGCAGTACTTC. It is translated as CASSLRALASYEQYF.

The J gene is TRBJ2-5, the V gene TRBV6-1; the D call may be TRBD1 or TRBD2 (6 bases each). Looked up from germline, CDR1 is MNHNS and CDR2 is SASEGT. CDR3 length: 13 residues. Trimming removed 10 bases from V and 7 bases from J, with 19 bases in between. The CDR3 spells CATLPAGEATQYF. The DNA for the CDR3 is TGTGCCACCTTGCCCGCAGGGGAGGCGACCCAGTACTTC.

This chain's CDR3 is CSVEPRDEETQYF. Written as DNA, the CDR3 is TGCAGCGTTGAACCAAGGGATGAGGAGACCCAGTACTTC. J is TRBJ2-5 and V is TRBV29-1; D gene uncertain. This CDR3 has 13 amino acids. The germline V gene encodes CDR1 SQVTM and CDR2 ANQGSEA. Between the trimmed V and J ends, which lost 2 bases and 5 bases, there was a span of 12 bases.

This CDR3 is CASSSAPGLNQPQHF. The CDR3 DNA reads TGCGCCAGCAGCTCCGCCCCCGGGCTCAATCAGCCCCAGCATTTT. The genes are TRBV4-1 and TRBJ1-5, with D unclear. The germline V and J ends were trimmed by 5 bases and 3 bases, with 14 bases remaining between them. The CDR3 consists of 15 residues. Per the germline V gene, CDR1 is MGHRA and CDR2 is YSYEKL.

There are many counts of this clonotype. The chain combines TRBV9 with TRBJ1-1; tentative D call: TRBD1 (5 bases). This CDR3 is built from 14 residues. Germline V gene data show CDR1 as SGDLS and CDR2 as YYNGEE. V was shortened by 0 bases and J by 3 bases, with 9 bases between the two germline ends. CDR3 DNA: TGTGCCAGCAGCGTAGGGGCGGGGGACACTGAAGCTTTCTTT. It translates to CASSVGAGDTEAFF.

Note on this clonotype: Its ends do not fully match the called genes, so a read error is possible. The rearrangement joins TRBV12-3 or TRBV12-4 to TRBJ2-7; D tentatively fits TRBD1 or TRBD2 (5 bases each). The CDR3 has 13 amino acids. The CDR3: CASRPGSFYGQYF. In nucleotides, the CDR3 is TGTGCCAGCAGACCAGGGAGCTTCTACGGGCAGTACTTC.

This clonotype was observed a few times. One end of the junction is discordant with germline, which a read error may explain. The V call is TRBV4-1, the J call TRBJ2-5; unclear D gene. Germline-derived CDR1 and CDR2 are MGHRA and YSYEKL. The CDR3 runs 15 residues. The CDR3 here is CASSQDRAIQETQYF. CDR3 DNA sequence: TGTGCCAGCAGCCAAGATCGAGCAATCCAAGAGACCCAGTACTTC.

V gene TRBV15 combines with J gene TRBJ2-3; maybe TRBD2 (5 bases). The CDR3 sequence is 14 residues long. The V and J ends lost 0 bases and 7 bases respectively, with 11 bases between them. The germline CDR1 and CDR2 sequences are LNHNV and YYDKDF (reference sequence). In DNA, the CDR3 is TGTGCCACCAGCAGAGATAGGACTTCGTATACGCAGTATTTT. It codes for CATSRDRTSYTQYF.

The rearrangement uses TRBV19 and TRBJ1-2; tentatively, D is TRBD1 (5 bases). Trimming removed 2 bases at V and 7 bases at J, with 14 bases between. This CDR3 contains 14 residues. Germline-derived CDR1 and CDR2 are LNHDA and SQIVND (reference sequence). The DNA of the CDR3 is TGTGCCAGTAGTATAACAGATCAGGGCCTTGGCTACACCTTC. Its translation is CASSITDQGLGYTF.

In the case of this clonotype: This sequence may be a read error, since a much larger clone differs from it by one base. V is TRBV19 and J is TRBJ1-5, with 8 positions matching TRBD1. The ends lost 10 bases at V and 5 bases at J; junction bases unmatched: 10. Germline CDR1 and CDR2: LNHDA and SQIVND (reference sequence). The CDR3 is made up of 14 amino acids. This CDR3 reads CATKDRGRDQPQHF. DNA of the CDR3: TGTGCCACGAAAGACAGGGGTCGGGATCAGCCCCAGCATTTT.

About this clonotype itself: The junction and the germline gene differ at one end; a read error may be behind it. The rearrangement uses TRBV7-3 and TRBJ1-1; D is ambiguous. The germline CDR1 and CDR2 sequences are SGHTA and FQGTGA. CDR3 length: 11 amino acids. The CDR3 sequence: CASSSTRNSYF. DNA for the CDR3: TGTGCCAGCAGCTCGACCCGGAACAGCTACTTT.

This clonotype has a count of ten or more. The V call is TRBV7-9, the J call TRBJ1-2, with no clear D. V lost 1 base to trimming and J lost 4 bases, with 16 bases between them. The CDR3 contains 16 residues. Germline V lookup: CDR1 SEHNR, CDR2 FQNEAQ (reference sequence). CDR3 in amino acids: CASSLEIPSDTYGYTF. The CDR3 bases are TGTGCCAGCAGCTTAGAGATCCCCTCAGACACCTATGGCTACACCTTC. The full variable domain, completed using reference TRBV7-9 and TRBJ1-2, is DTGVSQNPRHKITKRGQNVTFRCDPISEHNRLYWYRQTLGQGPEFLTYFQNEAQLEKSRLLSDRFSAERPKGSFSTLEIQRTEQGDSAMYLCASSLEIPSDTYGYTFGSGTRLTVV.

Regarding this clonotype: A read error is possible here, since a much larger clone lies one base away. The CDR3 loop is CASTWADSSYEQYF. The CDR3 coding sequence is TGTGCCAGCACCTGGGCAGATAGCTCCTACGAGCAGTACTTC. This chain uses TRBV7-9 with TRBJ2-7; D call uncertain. V was shortened by 7 bases and J by 0 bases, with 13 bases between the two germline ends. CDR1 and CDR2 (germline): SEHNR, FQNEAQ (reference sequence). This CDR3 has 14 amino acids.

In the case of this clonotype: A much bigger clone sits one base away, suggesting this may be a read error. This rearrangement joins TRBV7-9 to TRBJ2-5; possibly TRBD1 for D (5 bases). The germline CDR1 and CDR2 sequences are SEHNR and FQNEAQ (reference sequence). The CDR3 is made up of 13 amino acids. The CDR3 is CATSPGIRETQYF. The CDR3 region has the DNA TGTGCCACCAGCCCAGGGATTCGGGAGACCCAGTACTTC. Together with reference TRBV7-9 and TRBJ2-5, the CDR3 gives the full variable domain: DTGVSQNPRHKITKRGQNVTFRCDPISEHNRLYWYRQTLGQGPEFLTYFQNEAQLEKSRLLSDRFSAERPKGSFSTLEIQRTEQGDSAMYLCATSPGIRETQYFGPGTRLLVL.

For this clonotype: A much larger clone is a single base away; this may be a read error. This chain uses TRBV7-2 with TRBJ1-1; D perhaps matches TRBD1 (5 bases). This CDR3 has 15 residues. The germline CDR1 and CDR2 sequences are SGHTA and FQGNSA. The V gene lost 4 bases and the J gene lost 4 bases, with 16 bases spanning the gap. CDR3 region: CASSSKGTGSTEAFF. The CDR3 nucleotides are TGTGCCAGCAGCTCGAAAGGGACGGGGAGCACTGAAGCTTTCTTT.

This clonotype appeared a few times. The junction does not match germline at one end; this may be a read error. The gene calls are TRBV12-3 or TRBV12-4 and TRBJ1-6; D is possibly TRBD1 (6 bases). The CDR3 extends over 15 amino acids. The CDR3 DNA reads TGTGCCAGCAGCTTAGGGGGGATCGGTGATTCACCCCTCCACTTT. This sequence encodes CASSLGGIGDSPLHF.

V usage is TRBV20-1 and J usage is TRBJ1-3; 10 bases are shared with TRBD1. Trimming cost V 2 bases and J 7 bases; bases outside gene matches: 11. Germline V gene lookup returns CDR1 DFQATT and CDR2 SNEGSKA (reference sequence). The CDR3 extends over 16 amino acids. Here the CDR3 DNA reads TGCAGTGCTAGACAAGTGGGGACAGGGGTTGGGAACACCATATATTTT. This encodes CSARQVGTGVGNTIYF.

The V and J genes are TRBV7-9 and TRBJ1-6; D is unresolved. Germline loops: CDR1 SEHNR, CDR2 FQNEAQ (reference sequence). The V and J ends lost 5 bases and 9 bases respectively, with 17 bases between them. The CDR3 runs to 15 residues. The CDR3 bases are TGTGCCAGCAGCCTTAACCCGAATGAAGGTTCACCCCTCCACTTT. Amino acids: CASSLNPNEGSPLHF.

Remarks on this clonotype: The germline gene is not matched at one end of the junction; a read error may be the cause. The rearrangement joins TRBV10-3 to TRBJ1-2, with D possibly being TRBD1 (5 bases). There are 14 residues in the CDR3. Germline CDR1 reads ENHRY; CDR2 reads SYGVKD. In nucleotides, the CDR3 is TGTGCCAGCAGTTACTTCGCAGGGAATCCTGGCTACACCTTC. Translated, it gives CASSYFAGNPGYTF.

The chain recombines TRBV25-1 with TRBJ2-7, with 7 positions matching TRBD1. The CDR3 totals 14 residues. Germline V gene sequence: CDR1 MGHDK, CDR2 SYGVNS. The V segment lost 5 bases and the J segment 3 bases; nucleotides outside the gene matches: 7. DNA of the CDR3: TGTGCCAGCAGTTACTTGGGGACAGACTACGAGCAGTACTTC. Translation: CASSYLGTDYEQYF.

This clonotype was seen ten or more times. The chain recombines TRBV29-1 with TRBJ1-1; D is unresolved. Between the trimmed V and J ends, which lost 7 bases and 3 bases, there was a span of 18 bases. Germline CDR1 and CDR2: SQVTM and ANQGSEA. This CDR3 region has 14 residues. As DNA, the CDR3 is TGCAGCGCTCACTCCGGGATGCGGGACACTGAAGCTTTCTTT. It specifies CSAHSGMRDTEAFF.

This clonotype appeared a single time. A much larger clone differs from this one at a single base, so this may be a read error. The rearrangement links TRBV7-9 to TRBJ2-2; 8 bases match TRBD1. This CDR3 contains 14 residues. V dropped 9 bases and J dropped 0; count of bases not matched to a gene: 3. The germline V gene has CDR1 SEHNR and CDR2 FQNEAQ (reference sequence). CDR3 region: CARDRAPNTGELFF. In DNA, the CDR3 is TGTGCCAGGGACAGGGCGCCGAACACCGGGGAGCTGTTTTTT.

The chain joins TRBV2 to TRBJ1-1, with 9 bases identical to TRBD1. The CDR3 runs 13 residues. V was pared by 4 bases and J by 11 bases, with 8 bases of the junction left unmatched. Germline CDR1 reads SNHLY; CDR2 reads FYNNEI. DNA of the CDR3: TGTGCCAGCAGTGGGACAGGGGTCTTGTTGGCTTTCTTT. This encodes CASSGTGVLLAFF.